The 5 T cell receptor beta chains below were found in one sample sequenced in a study of neurological immune-mediated disorders. TCRdb re-analysed the 5' RACE reads in MiXCR, keeping a single row per CDR3 protein. This sample has roughly 56,000 distinct CDR3 sequences, with 9.5% to 12% found just once. The material sequenced was PBMCs. The receptors stem from a man aged 55 to 70 in good health.

The sample holds many counts of this clonotype. The chain recombines TRBV7-2 with TRBJ1-5; 7 bases line up with TRBD1. Trimming at V came to 5 bases and at J to 4 bases, leaving 5 bases not matched to a gene. The CDR3 contains 14 residues. The germline CDR1 and CDR2 sequences are SGHTA and FQGNSA. Here the CDR3 DNA reads TGTGCCAGCAGCACGACAGGGCCGAATCAGCCCCAGCATTTT. It yields the protein CASSTTGPNQPQHF.

This clonotype showed up just a few times. This chain joins TRBV4-3 and TRBJ1-5; no clear D gene. The germline V gene encodes CDR1 LGHNA and CDR2 YSLEER. This CDR3 has 13 amino acids. V was shortened by 0 bases and J by 4 bases, with 4 bases between the two germline ends. CDR3 nucleotide sequence: TGCGCCAGCAGCCAAGACAGAAATCAGCCCCAGCATTTT. This codes for CASSQDRNQPQHF.

This clonotype came up many times. The CDR3 region is CASTDRAYEQYF. The CDR3 DNA reads as TGCGCCAGCACGGACAGGGCCTACGAGCAGTACTTC. The V gene is TRBV4-3, the J gene TRBJ2-7, with 8 bases that match TRBD1. Unmatched junction bases numbered 1, after V lost 7 bases and J lost 2 bases. CDR1 is LGHNA, CDR2 YSLEER, per germline. CDR3 length: 12 residues.

This clonotype was observed at least ten times. The V gene is TRBV4-3, the J gene TRBJ2-2, with TRBD2 matching 13 bases. Per the germline V gene, CDR1 is LGHNA and CDR2 is YSLEER. The CDR3 extends over 20 amino acids. V gave up 1 base and J gave up 4 bases; unmatched junction bases: 12. The CDR3 loop is CASSQGLGLAGRRSTGELFF. For the CDR3, the DNA is TGCGCCAGCAGCCAAGGGCTGGGACTAGCGGGGCGCAGGAGCACCGGGGAGCTGTTTTTT.

This clonotype was found once. This clone may be a read error of a much larger clone one base away. The chain is built from TRBV20-1 and TRBJ2-7; 7 bases align to TRBD1. The CDR3 length is 13 residues. The germline V gene encodes CDR1 DFQATT and CDR2 SNEGSKA (reference sequence). This chain's CDR3 is CSATGGASYEKYF. CDR3 DNA: TGCAGTGCTACAGGGGGAGCCTCCTACGAGAAGTACTTC.